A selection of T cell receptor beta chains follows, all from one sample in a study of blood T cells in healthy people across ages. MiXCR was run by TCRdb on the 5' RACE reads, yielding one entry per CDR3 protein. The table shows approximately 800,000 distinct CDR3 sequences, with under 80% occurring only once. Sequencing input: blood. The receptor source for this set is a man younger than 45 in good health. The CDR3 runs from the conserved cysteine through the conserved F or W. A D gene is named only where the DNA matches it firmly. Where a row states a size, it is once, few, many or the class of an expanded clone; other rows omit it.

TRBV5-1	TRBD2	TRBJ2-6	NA	TGCGCCAGCAGCGGACTAGCGGGGCCTTACGCTGGGGCCAACGTCCTGACTTTC	CASSGLAGPYAGANVLTF
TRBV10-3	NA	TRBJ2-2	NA	TGTGCCATCAGTGAGGGACACCAAACCGGGGAGCTGTTTTTT	CAISEGHQTGELFF
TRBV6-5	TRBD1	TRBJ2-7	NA	TGTGCCAGCAGTTACTCTGGGCAGGGGGCCGTTGTCCCTTCCTACGAGCAGTACTTC	CASSYSGQGAVVPSYEQYF
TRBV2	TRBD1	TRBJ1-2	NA	TGTGCCAGCAGTGAAAAGCCAGGGGGCATCTATGGCTACACCTTC	CASSEKPGGIYGYTF
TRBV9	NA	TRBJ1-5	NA	TGTGCCAGCAGCCTTACCTCCGGGAATCAGCCCCAGCATTTT	CASSLTSGNQPQHF
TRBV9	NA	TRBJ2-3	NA	TGTGCCAGCAGCGCCAGACAGGACCCTAGCACAGATACGCAGTATTTT	CASSARQDPSTDTQYF
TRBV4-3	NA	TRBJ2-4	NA	TGCGCCAGCGGGTGGGGGAACATTCAGTACTTC	CASGWGNIQYF
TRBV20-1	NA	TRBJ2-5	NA	TGCAGTGCCCCCCTGGACGGGGACTTTGAGACCCAGTACTTC	CSAPLDGDFETQYF
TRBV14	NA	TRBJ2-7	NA	TGTGCCAGCAGCCAAGGGGCAGGGTACTCCTACGAGCAGTACTTC	CASSQGAGYSYEQYF
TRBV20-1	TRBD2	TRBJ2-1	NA	TGCAGTGCTAGAGATAAGCGGGGTTCCGACAATGAGCAGTTCTTC	CSARDKRGSDNEQFF
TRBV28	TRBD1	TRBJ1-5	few	TGTGCCAGCAGGCGGGGACAGGGTTACTATCAGCCCCAGCATTTT	CASRRGQGYYQPQHF
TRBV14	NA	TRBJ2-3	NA	TGTGCCAGCAGCCATCCAACGGAGTTTCGGCAGTATTTT	CASSHPTEFRQYF
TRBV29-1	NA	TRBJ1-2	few	TGCAGCGTTGAGGGGACCCTGACCTCTTCTAACTATGGCTACACCTTC	CSVEGTLTSSNYGYTF
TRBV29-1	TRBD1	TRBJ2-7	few	TGCAGCGTATGGGCCGGACAGGGGGGAAACGAGCAGTACTTC	CSVWAGQGGNEQYF
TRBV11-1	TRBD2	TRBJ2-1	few	TGTGCCAGCACCCCTAACCGACTAGCGGGGGCCGAGCAGTTCTTC	CASTPNRLAGAEQFF
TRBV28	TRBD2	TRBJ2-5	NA	TGTGCCAGCAGCCCCAACCTAGCGGGGGGAGCGGAGACCCAGTACTTC	CASSPNLAGGAETQYF
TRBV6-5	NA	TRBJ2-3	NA	TGTGCCAGCAACCCGGGCCTCTCTAGCACAGATACGCAGTATTTT	CASNPGLSSTDTQYF
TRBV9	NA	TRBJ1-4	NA	TGTGCCAGCAGCTCCGGGACTTGGGGTGAAAAACTGTTTTTT	CASSSGTWGEKLFF
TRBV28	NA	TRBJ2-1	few	TGTGCCAGCACTGACAGTCGCTACAATGAGCAGTTCTTC	CASTDSRYNEQFF
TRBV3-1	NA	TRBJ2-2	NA	TGTGCCAGCAGCCAAATCGGGGAGCTGTTTTTT	CASSQIGELFF
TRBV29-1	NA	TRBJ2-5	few	TGCAGCGTTTCCCAGGGAGGAGGGGAGACCCAGTACTTC	CSVSQGGGETQYF
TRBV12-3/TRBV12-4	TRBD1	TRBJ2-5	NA	TGTGCCAGCAGGGCAGGACAGGGTCCGGAGACCCAGTACTTC	CASRAGQGPETQYF
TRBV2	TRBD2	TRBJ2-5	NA	TGTGCCAGCAGTGGGGACTACCTGCGGTACTTC	CASSGDYLRYF